The rows below give T cell receptor beta chains drawn from one sample of a study of blood T cell repertoires in COVID-19. Sequencing was performed with immunoSEQ multiplex PCR; in TCRdb, only in-frame clones are kept and a portion is missing. Of about 150,000 clones in the sample, around three quarters were seen once. Sequenced sample: peripheral blood. These receptors all stem from a middle-aged man with active or convalescent COVID-19. CDR3s include the opening cysteine and the closing phenylalanine or tryptophan. A D gene is named only where the DNA matches it firmly. Some rows mark clone size as missing; the rest say once, few, many or name a class of expanded clone.

abundance: -
len: 15
v_gene: TRBV28
d_gene: TRBD1
j_gene: TRBJ2-1
CDR3aa: CASSVSGTDYNEQFF
CDR3nt: TGTGCCAGCAGTGTCTCCGGGACAGACTACAATGAGCAGTTCTTC

abundance: -
len: 17
v_gene: TRBV19
d_gene: TRBD1
j_gene: TRBJ1-1
CDR3aa: CASSTRTGGRGDTEAFF
CDR3nt: TGTGCCAGTAGTACTCGGACAGGGGGAAGAGGGGACACTGAAGCTTTCTTT

abundance: -
len: 18
v_gene: TRBV5-6
d_gene: TRBD1
j_gene: TRBJ2-1
CDR3aa: CARSLGGTGGLRYNEQFF
CDR3nt: TGTGCCCGCAGCTTGGGGGGGACAGGGGGCCTCCGCTACAATGAGCAGTTCTTC

abundance: -
len: 14
v_gene: TRBV10-3
d_gene: -
j_gene: TRBJ2-7
CDR3aa: CAISESTGGGQQYF
CDR3nt: TGTGCCATCAGTGAGTCCACGGGAGGGGGCCAGCAGTACTTC

abundance: once
len: 15
v_gene: TRBV4-1
d_gene: -
j_gene: TRBJ1-3
CDR3aa: CASSQVPGSGNTIYF
CDR3nt: TGCGCCAGCAGCCAAGTCCCCGGTTCTGGAAACACCATATATTTT

abundance: -
len: 16
v_gene: TRBV6-4
d_gene: TRBD2
j_gene: TRBJ2-1
CDR3aa: CASSKPSGRAINEQFF
CDR3nt: TGTGCCAGCAGCAAACCTAGCGGGAGGGCCATAAATGAGCAGTTCTTC

abundance: few
len: 12
v_gene: TRBV19
d_gene: -
j_gene: TRBJ1-5
CDR3aa: CASGGYNQPQHF
CDR3nt: TGTGCCAGCGGCGGGTACAATCAGCCCCAGCATTTT

abundance: few
len: 14
v_gene: TRBV27
d_gene: TRBD1
j_gene: TRBJ1-5
CDR3aa: CASSLSQGGQPQHF
CDR3nt: TGTGCCAGCAGTTTATCCCAGGGGGGTCAGCCCCAGCATTTT

abundance: -
len: 14
v_gene: TRBV6-6
d_gene: -
j_gene: TRBJ1-3
CDR3aa: CASSYYENSDTIYF
CDR3nt: TGTGCCAGCAGTTATTACGAGAATTCTGACACCATATATTTT

abundance: -
len: 14
v_gene: TRBV24-1
d_gene: -
j_gene: TRBJ2-3
CDR3aa: CATSDVPSTDTQYF
CDR3nt: TGTGCCACCAGTGATGTTCCATCCACAGATACGCAGTATTTT

abundance: once
len: 11
v_gene: TRBV20-1
d_gene: -
j_gene: TRBJ1-1
CDR3aa: CSAIISSEAFF
CDR3nt: TGCAGTGCTATTATCTCTAGTGAAGCTTTCTTT

abundance: -
len: 16
v_gene: TRBV27
d_gene: -
j_gene: TRBJ2-1
CDR3aa: CASTLFGGSSYNEQFF
CDR3nt: TGTGCCAGCACTTTATTCGGGGGAAGCTCCTACAATGAGCAGTTCTTC

abundance: -
len: 14
v_gene: TRBV14
d_gene: -
j_gene: TRBJ1-1
CDR3aa: CASSLQGFGTEAFF
CDR3nt: TGTGCCAGCAGCCTACAGGGCTTTGGCACTGAAGCTTTCTTT

abundance: once
len: 15
v_gene: TRBV7-3
d_gene: TRBD2
j_gene: TRBJ2-1
CDR3aa: CASSFLAGGINEQFF
CDR3nt: TGTGCCAGCAGCTTCTTAGCGGGAGGTATAAATGAGCAGTTCTTC

abundance: -
len: 13
v_gene: TRBV27
d_gene: -
j_gene: TRBJ1-3
CDR3aa: CASKTVSGNTIYF
CDR3nt: TGTGCCAGCAAAACAGTCTCTGGAAACACCATATATTTT

abundance: -
len: 14
v_gene: TRBV4-2
d_gene: TRBD2
j_gene: TRBJ2-1
CDR3aa: CASTPGLANHEQFF
CDR3nt: TGTGCCAGCACCCCGGGACTAGCAAATCATGAGCAGTTCTTC

abundance: -
len: 16
v_gene: TRBV11-2
d_gene: -
j_gene: TRBJ2-1
CDR3aa: CASSSVRQRRFNEQFF
CDR3nt: TGTGCCAGCAGCTCGGTCCGCCAGCGGAGGTTCAATGAGCAGTTCTTC

abundance: -
len: 13
v_gene: TRBV7-2
d_gene: TRBD1
j_gene: TRBJ1-6
CDR3aa: CASRGTGVSPLHF
CDR3nt: TGTGCCAGCAGAGGGACAGGGGTTTCACCCCTCCACTTT

abundance: -
len: 16
v_gene: TRBV18
d_gene: TRBD2
j_gene: TRBJ2-5
CDR3aa: CASSPRTSGPGETQYF
CDR3nt: TGTGCCAGCTCACCCCGGACTAGCGGGCCCGGGGAGACCCAGTACTTC

abundance: -
len: 16
v_gene: TRBV7-9
d_gene: TRBD1
j_gene: TRBJ2-7
CDR3aa: CASSTSLDRAENEQYF
CDR3nt: TGTGCCAGCAGCACTAGCCTGGACAGGGCTGAAAACGAGCAGTACTTC

abundance: -
len: 21
v_gene: TRBV24-1
d_gene: TRBD2
j_gene: TRBJ2-1
CDR3aa: CATSDSRLAGGSGHSYNEQFF
CDR3nt: TGTGCCACCAGTGATTCGAGACTAGCGGGAGGGTCTGGCCACTCCTACAATGAGCAGTTCTTC

abundance: once
len: 18
v_gene: TRBV6-6
d_gene: -
j_gene: TRBJ2-1
CDR3aa: CASSPGTPQRDSYNEQFF
CDR3nt: TGTGCCAGCAGTCCCGGGACTCCCCAGAGGGACTCCTACAATGAGCAGTTCTTC